The present T cell receptor (beta chain) was sequenced within a study of shared clonotypes between healthy human individuals. Some clones are missing from TCRdb's copy, which holds only in-frame ones; the method was immunoSEQ multiplex PCR. The table lists over a million clones, 98% of them singletons. CDR3 length: 14 amino acids. V lost 1 base and J lost 0, with 6 bases in between. Germline values: CDR1 SGHVS, CDR2 FNYEAQ. The clonotype comes from a man younger than 40 in good health. Sequences were obtained from naive CD4+ T cells sorted from blood. Subset reported: CD45RA+ positively selected. The V gene is TRBV7-6, the J gene TRBJ1-1; D gene unclear. CDR3 in amino acids: CASSLDQVNTEAFF. The CDR3, as DNA: TGTGCCAGCAGCTTAGACCAGGTGAACACTGAAGCTTTCTTT.